This is a list of T cell receptor beta chains from one sample in a study of breast tumors, draining lymph nodes, adjacent tissues. TCRdb analysed the multiplex PCR reads with MiXCR anew, one entry per CDR3 protein. The top ten clones hold roughly 4% of a sample with around 130,000 distinct CDR3 sequences, 15% to 20% of them seen once. The sequenced material came from axillary lymph node tissue. These receptors were collected from a female donor with breast cancer. Some clones in this sample may be carry-over from other donors' samples. Each CDR3 is given with its conserved first and last residue. The order of the fields is V gene, D gene, J gene, clone size, CDR3 DNA, CDR3 protein. The D gene is left open where the match is weak. For some rows the clone size is stated as once, few or many, or as a class when expanded; others skip it.

TRBV28,.,TRBJ1-5,.,TGTGCCAGCAGGTCGGTGGGGAGCGGTCAGCCCCAGCATTTT,CASRSVGSGQPQHF
TRBV7-9,.,TRBJ1-3,many,TGTGCCAGCAGCTTCGGTGGAAACACCATATATTTT,CASSFGGNTIYF
TRBV6-1,TRBD1,TRBJ1-6,many,TGTGCCAGCAGCCGACAGGGAGGTAATTCACCCCTCCACTTT,CASSRQGGNSPLHF
TRBV6-5,TRBD1,TRBJ2-3,many,TGTGCCAGCAGCCCCACCGGACAGGGGACGTCAGATACGCAGTATTTT,CASSPTGQGTSDTQYF
TRBV7-9,.,TRBJ2-7,many,TGTGCTAGCAGCTTAGCGAGTACAGGATCCTACGAGCAGTACTTC,CASSLASTGSYEQYF
TRBV28,.,TRBJ2-7,many,TGTGCCAGCAGTGTGAGCTACGAGCAGTACTTC,CASSVSYEQYF
TRBV7-2,TRBD1,TRBJ1-2,many,TGTGCCAGCAGCTTGGGACAGGCCTTGGTATATGGCTACACCTTC,CASSLGQALVYGYTF
TRBV7-3,.,TRBJ2-6,many,TGTGCCAGCAGCACCTACAGCTCCGGGGCCAACGTCCTGACTTTC,CASSTYSSGANVLTF
TRBV3-1,TRBD2,TRBJ2-7,many,TGTGCCAGCAGCCAAGGTCTGGGCGGGAGCTACGAGCAGTACTTC,CASSQGLGGSYEQYF
TRBV6-6,TRBD1,TRBJ1-3,few,TGTGCCAGCAGCCTACAGGGGCGAGACACCATATATTTT,CASSLQGRDTIYF
TRBV5-1,.,TRBJ2-5,many,TGCGCCAGCAGCTTGGCACAGGTGTTCGTAGAGACCCAGTACTTC,CASSLAQVFVETQYF
TRBV6-4,.,TRBJ2-1,many,TGTGCCAGCAGACGGGACCAGAGCTCCTACAATGAGCAGTTCTTC,CASRRDQSSYNEQFF
TRBV9,.,TRBJ1-1,.,TGTGCCAGCAGCGTCGAGGGGAGAGACACTGAAGCTTTCTTT,CASSVEGRDTEAFF
TRBV5-1,.,TRBJ1-6,many,TGCGCCAGCAGCCCTCGCCCAGGCTCTATGGATTTACCCCTCCACTTT,CASSPRPGSMDLPLHF
TRBV4-2,TRBD2,TRBJ2-3,many,TGTGCCAGCAGCCGCTTGGACGGGAGGGCCTCTAGCACAGATACGCAGTATTTT,CASSRLDGRASSTDTQYF
TRBV5-4,TRBD1,TRBJ1-2,few,TGTGCCAGCAGCTCTGACAGGGGGCTCTCTGGCTACACCTTC,CASSSDRGLSGYTF
TRBV9,.,TRBJ1-4,many,TGTGCCAGCAGCGTAGTGGGGGCAACTAATGAAAAACTGTTTTTT,CASSVVGATNEKLFF
TRBV19,.,TRBJ1-4,.,TGTGCCAGTAGTATAGACAGAAAGGAAAAACTGTTTTTT,CASSIDRKEKLFF
TRBV20-1,.,TRBJ2-7,many,TGCAGTGTGGGGGTACGCGAGCAGTACTTC,CSVGVREQYF
TRBV27,.,TRBJ2-1,many,TGTGCCAGCAGTTACCTAGTTTCCTACAATGAGCAGTTCTTC,CASSYLVSYNEQFF
TRBV6-5,.,TRBJ2-7,many,TGTGCCAGCAGTTACGCCACAGGAGCCGGCGAGCAGTACTTC,CASSYATGAGEQYF
TRBV5-6,.,TRBJ1-4,many,TGTGCCAGCAGCCTCCCCGGGGAGCCTGGAAAACTGTTTTTT,CASSLPGEPGKLFF
TRBV19,.,TRBJ1-2,many,TGTGCCAGTAGTATGAGAGTCTATGGCTACACCTTC,CASSMRVYGYTF
TRBV29-1,.,TRBJ2-4,many,TGCAGCGTGGTTACAGGGTGGGGGGACATTCAGTACTTC,CSVVTGWGDIQYF
TRBV20-1,TRBD2,TRBJ2-7,many,TGCAGTGCTAGTGTAGCGGGAGGAAGGGAGCAGTACTTC,CSASVAGGREQYF
TRBV28,.,TRBJ2-3,few,TGTGCCAGCAGTTTAGGGGATCCAGTAGATACGCAGTATTTT,CASSLGDPVDTQYF
TRBV6-6,TRBD1,TRBJ2-7,many,TGTGCCAGCAGTTCCCGGCGAGAAAACAGGGGGCAGTCCTACGAGCAGTACTTC,CASSSRRENRGQSYEQYF
TRBV6-5,.,TRBJ2-7,many,TGTGCCAGCAGCCGACTTTCCGGGTCTCGTGGCTACGAGCAGTACTTC,CASSRLSGSRGYEQYF
TRBV6-1,.,TRBJ1-5,few,TGTGCCAGCAATCTTAGCAATCAGCCCCAGCATTTT,CASNLSNQPQHF
TRBV7-2,.,TRBJ1-1,.,TGTGCCAGCAGCTTAGTGGGGAACACTGAAGCTTTCTTT,CASSLVGNTEAFF
TRBV6-1,TRBD1,TRBJ1-5,many,TGTGCCAGCAGGGGCGGGACAGGGGGAGGACAGCCCCAGCATTTT,CASRGGTGGGQPQHF
TRBV20-1,.,TRBJ2-7,many,TGCAGTGCTAGGGGGGTGAGCGCGAGCTCCTACGAGCAGTACTTC,CSARGVSASSYEQYF
TRBV20-1,.,TRBJ2-7,many,TGCAGTGCTAGAGTCATTCTTCGGGGCTACGAGCAGTACTTC,CSARVILRGYEQYF
TRBV4-2,TRBD1,TRBJ1-4,many,TGTGCCAGCAGCCCAGGGACAGGGGTTGAAAAACTGTTTTTT,CASSPGTGVEKLFF
TRBV5-1,.,TRBJ1-4,many,TGCGCCAGCAGCAGGACCCCTGACGAAAAACTGTTTTTT,CASSRTPDEKLFF
TRBV2,TRBD1,TRBJ1-2,medium-sized,TGTGCCAGCAGTCAACAGGGGAATGGCTACACCTTC,CASSQQGNGYTF
TRBV24-1,TRBD1,TRBJ1-5,many,TGTGCCACCTCAGCGGGACAGGGGACAAATCAGCCCCAGCATTTT,CATSAGQGTNQPQHF
TRBV5-1,.,TRBJ1-3,many,TGCGCCAGCAGCCCGGGAGGGGGTGCAGACTCTGGAAACACCATATATTTT,CASSPGGGADSGNTIYF
TRBV9,.,TRBJ1-6,.,TGTGCCAGCAGCGCGCGAGGGGGGGGCGATGGAAATTCACCCCTCCACTTT,CASSARGGGDGNSPLHF
TRBV4-1,TRBD1,TRBJ1-5,many,TGCGCCAGCAGCCAAGAAGTGACAGGGCGCGGGCAGCCCCAGCATTTT,CASSQEVTGRGQPQHF
TRBV4-2,TRBD2,TRBJ2-5,many,TGTGCCAGCAGCCAAGATCTGACTAGCGGGGGTGAGACCCAGTACTTC,CASSQDLTSGGETQYF
TRBV6-1,TRBD1,TRBJ2-7,many,TGTGCCAGCAGTCTGGGGGGGCGAGGACAGGGGAACGAGCAGTACTTC,CASSLGGRGQGNEQYF
TRBV4-1,.,TRBJ1-1,.,TGCGCCAGCAGCCTGGTGGGGGGACCGCGTGAAGCTTTCTTT,CASSLVGGPREAFF
TRBV19,.,TRBJ2-5,many,TGTGCCAGTAGTGTGGGCAACCAAGAGACCCAGTACTTC,CASSVGNQETQYF
TRBV5-1,TRBD2,TRBJ2-1,many,TGCGCCAGCAGCCAACCACTAGCGGGAGTCCACAATGAGCAGTTCTTC,CASSQPLAGVHNEQFF
TRBV6-1,.,TRBJ1-2,many,TGTGCCAGCAGTGAATCTGAGGTGGGCGGCTACACCTTC,CASSESEVGGYTF
TRBV3-1,.,TRBJ1-3,few,TGTGCCAGCAGCCCACTGCCGGGGGATCCGGGAAACACCATATATTTT,CASSPLPGDPGNTIYF
TRBV13,.,TRBJ2-7,many,TGTGCCAGCAGCCGCACCTCGGAGAGTTACGAGCAGTACTTC,CASSRTSESYEQYF